These 17 T cell receptor beta chains came from one sample sequenced in a study of cytomegalovirus exposure and HLA in healthy donors. Vbeta (60) and Jbeta (13) primers were used in the PCR. Profiled with immunoSEQ multiplex PCR; TCRdb holds only in-frame clones, not every one. The table includes roughly 170,000 clones, under 90% detected once. Material: PBMCs. The receptors shown here come from a male donor in good health and CMV-seronegative.

The chain employs TRBV9 and TRBJ2-2, with a weak D call TRBD2 (6 bases). Germline V CDR1 and CDR2: SGDLS, YYNGEE. V was shortened by 0 bases and J by 6 bases, with 12 bases between the two germline ends. This CDR3 contains 15 residues. The CDR3 loop reads CASSVVGGAPGELFF. Here the CDR3 DNA reads TGTGCCAGCAGCGTAGTGGGCGGGGCCCCCGGGGAGCTGTTTTTT.

The chain carries TRBV6-5 and TRBJ1-1; a possible D gene is TRBD1 (6 bases). V was clipped by 5 bases and J by 8 bases, with 12 bases between them. The CDR3 covers 12 residues. The V gene's germline CDR1 is MNHEY and CDR2 SVGAGI. CDR3 nucleotide sequence: TGTGCCAGCAGTGTGTACAGGGCGGAAGCTTTCTTT. This translates into CASSVYRAEAFF.

The rearrangement links TRBV5-6 to TRBJ2-7; no firm D call. CDR1 and CDR2 (germline): SGHDT, YYEEEE. The CDR3 extends over 11 amino acids. Trimming stripped 0 bases from V and 6 bases from J, with 4 bases between. The CDR3 spells CASSLAREQYF. CDR3 DNA sequence: TGTGCCAGCAGCTTGGCGCGCGAGCAGTACTTC.

This chain joins TRBV11-2 and TRBJ2-7, with TRBD2 identical over 10 bases. The length of the CDR3 is 19 residues. Germline CDR1 is SGHAT and CDR2 is FQNNGV. The ends lost 1 base at V and 4 bases at J; junction bases unmatched: 16. The CDR3 region is CASSLGFLSGRARLYEQYF. As DNA, the CDR3 is TGTGCCAGCAGCTTAGGGTTTCTCAGCGGGAGGGCCCGATTGTACGAGCAGTACTTC.

This clone was recorded a few times. J is TRBJ2-2 and V is TRBV2; D is perhaps TRBD2 (6 bases). The V gene lost 5 bases and the J gene lost 5 bases, with 12 bases spanning the gap. CDR1 and CDR2 from the germline V gene are SNHLY and FYNNEI. There are 14 residues in the CDR3. This CDR3 reads CASSMGLATGELFF. The CDR3 DNA is TGTGCCAGCAGTATGGGTCTAGCGACCGGGGAGCTGTTTTTT.

V gene TRBV18 combines with J gene TRBJ1-1; 7 nucleotides agree with TRBD1. The J segment lost 0 bases and the V segment lost 8 bases, leaving 9 bases of the junction unmatched. CDR3 length: 15 amino acids. The germline CDR1 and CDR2 sequences are KGHSH and LQKENI. The CDR3 nucleotides are TGTGCCAGCGACAGGGAAATTTCAATGAACACTGAAGCTTTCTTT. This encodes CASDREISMNTEAFF.

V is TRBV7-9 and J is TRBJ2-1; D is possibly TRBD2 (6 bases). V was clipped by 7 bases and J by 8 bases, with 12 bases between them. The CDR3 extends over 12 amino acids. Germline V gives CDR1 SEHNR, CDR2 FQNEAQ (reference sequence). Here the CDR3 DNA reads TGTGCCAGCATTTCGGGAGTCCATGAGCAGTTCTTC. Its protein product is CASISGVHEQFF. The whole variable domain, remainder taken from reference TRBV7-9 and TRBJ2-1, is DTGVSQNPRHKITKRGQNVTFRCDPISEHNRLYWYRQTLGQGPEFLTYFQNEAQLEKSRLLSDRFSAERPKGSFSTLEIQRTEQGDSAMYLCASISGVHEQFFGPGTRLTVL.

The chain uses TRBV4-1 and TRBJ1-1; D possibly corresponds to TRBD1 (6 bases). CDR1 MGHRA and CDR2 YSYEKL come from the germline V gene. This CDR3 has 12 amino acids. The V gene lost 4 bases and the J gene lost 6 bases, with 9 bases spanning the gap. CDR3 nucleotides: TGCGCCAGCAGCCCAGGGACATCTGAAGCTTTCTTT. It is translated as CASSPGTSEAFF.

This sequence joins TRBV19 and TRBJ2-3; 7 bases line up with TRBD2. The V gene end was trimmed by 1 base and the J gene end by 3 bases; junction bases not matched to a gene: 7. The CDR3 is 16 amino acids. The V gene's germline CDR1 is LNHDA and CDR2 SQIVND (reference sequence). The CDR3 DNA follows: TGTGCCAGTAGTATAGGCGGGGGTTTAGTAACAGATACGCAGTATTTT. Amino acids: CASSIGGGLVTDTQYF.

The sample holds one count of this clone. The J gene is TRBJ2-7, the V gene TRBV9; a possible D gene is TRBD1 (6 bases). The CDR3 length is 12 residues. V gave up 5 bases and J gave up 6 bases, with 12 bases separating them. Germline CDR1 reads SGDLS; CDR2 reads YYNGEE. CDR3 nucleotides: TGTGCCAGCAGGGAAGGGGGTATCGAGCAGTACTTC. It encodes CASREGGIEQYF. Full variable domain (rest looked up from reference TRBV9 and TRBJ2-7): DSGVTQTPKHLITATGQRVTLRCSPRSGDLSVYWYQQSLDQGLQFLIQYYNGEERAKGNILERFSAQQFPDLHSELNLSSLELGDSALYFCASREGGIEQYFGPGTRLTVT.

This clone showed up just once. The genes are TRBV10-1 and TRBJ2-1; D is perhaps TRBD2 (5 bases). This CDR3 region has 16 residues. The V end lost 8 bases, the J end lost 3 bases, and 20 bases lay between the germline ends. The germline gives CDR1 WNHNN, CDR2 SYGVQD (reference sequence). Written as DNA, the CDR3 is TGCGCCAGCTCCGGCCCCCGGGGTCTGGACTACAATGAGCAGTTCTTC. Its protein product is CASSGPRGLDYNEQFF.

The chain employs TRBV27 and TRBJ2-3; maybe TRBD1 (5 bases). This CDR3 contains 16 residues. V lost 7 bases to trimming and J lost 3 bases, with 20 bases between them. Germline V gives CDR1 MNHEY, CDR2 SMNVEV (reference sequence). CDR3 sequence (DNA): TGTGCCAGCAACCAAGGGGTGGGTACACGAACAGATACGCAGTATTTT. Amino acid sequence: CASNQGVGTRTDTQYF.

This chain connects TRBV29-1 to TRBJ2-1; the match to TRBD1 covers 9 bases. Trimming cost V 2 bases and J 8 bases; bases outside gene matches: 22. The germline V gene encodes CDR1 SQVTM and CDR2 ANQGSEA. This CDR3 region has 19 residues. The CDR3 loop reads CSVEIRDRAYFFYCDEQFF. CDR3 bases: TGCAGCGTTGAAATCCGGGACAGGGCCTATTTTTTCTACTGCGATGAGCAGTTCTTC.

The V gene is TRBV5-1, the J gene TRBJ2-5; the match to TRBD2 covers 9 bases. The DNA end is more similar to TRBJ2-7, so the J call may be wrong. This CDR3 region has 14 residues. Per germline, CDR1 SGHRS and CDR2 YFSETQ. The CDR3 DNA reads TGCGCCAGCAGCTTAGCGGGGGGCCCCTACGAGCAGTACTTC. It specifies CASSLAGGPYEQYF.

This clone was seen more than once but under ten times. This sequence joins TRBV9 and TRBJ2-1; 13 positions agree with TRBD2. Germline trimming cut 0 bases from V and 15 bases from J; bases unmatched to any gene: 12. The CDR3 length is 16 residues. CDR1 is SGDLS and CDR2 is YYNGEE in the germline V gene. The DNA for the CDR3 is TGTGCCAGCAGCGTAGAGAGGGAGACTAGCGGGGGGCATCGGTTCTTC. This encodes CASSVERETSGGHRFF.

The rearrangement links TRBV7-2 to TRBJ2-1, with TRBD2 identical over 8 bases. This CDR3 spans 15 amino acids. Germline CDR1 SGHTA, CDR2 FQGNSA. Trimming at V came to 1 base and at J to 6 bases, leaving 5 bases not matched to a gene. The CDR3 protein is CASSLVRGGLNEQFF. The CDR3 DNA sequence: TGTGCCAGCAGCTTAGTTCGGGGGGGCCTCAATGAGCAGTTCTTC. Complete variable domain (other parts from reference TRBV7-2 and TRBJ2-1): GAGVSQSPSNKVTEKGKDVELRCDPISGHTALYWYRQSLGQGLEFLIYFQGNSAPDKSGLPSDRFSAERTGGSVSTLTIQRTQQEDSAVYLCASSLVRGGLNEQFFGPGTRLTVL.

V gene TRBV30 combines with J gene TRBJ1-1; D gene unclear. The V and J ends lost 2 bases and 2 bases respectively, with 21 bases between them. There are 17 residues in the CDR3. CDR1 and CDR2 from the germline V gene are GTSNPN and SVGIG (reference sequence). CDR3 nucleotides: TGTGCCTGGAGTTTCTTCCGGCAAAATAGACTTAACACTGAAGCTTTCTTT. The encoded protein is CAWSFFRQNRLNTEAFF.